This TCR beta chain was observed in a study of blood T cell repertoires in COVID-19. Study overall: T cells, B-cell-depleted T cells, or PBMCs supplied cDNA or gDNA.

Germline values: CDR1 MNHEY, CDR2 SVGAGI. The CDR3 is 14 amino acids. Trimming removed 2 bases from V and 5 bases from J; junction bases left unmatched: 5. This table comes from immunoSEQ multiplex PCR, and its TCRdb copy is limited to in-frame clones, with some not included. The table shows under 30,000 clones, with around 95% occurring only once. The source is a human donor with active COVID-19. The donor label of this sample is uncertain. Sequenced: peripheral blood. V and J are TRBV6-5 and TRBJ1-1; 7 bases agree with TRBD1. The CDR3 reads CASSYRGRRTEAFF. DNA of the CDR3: TGTGCCAGCAGTTACAGGGGGCGGCGGACTGAAGCTTTCTTT.